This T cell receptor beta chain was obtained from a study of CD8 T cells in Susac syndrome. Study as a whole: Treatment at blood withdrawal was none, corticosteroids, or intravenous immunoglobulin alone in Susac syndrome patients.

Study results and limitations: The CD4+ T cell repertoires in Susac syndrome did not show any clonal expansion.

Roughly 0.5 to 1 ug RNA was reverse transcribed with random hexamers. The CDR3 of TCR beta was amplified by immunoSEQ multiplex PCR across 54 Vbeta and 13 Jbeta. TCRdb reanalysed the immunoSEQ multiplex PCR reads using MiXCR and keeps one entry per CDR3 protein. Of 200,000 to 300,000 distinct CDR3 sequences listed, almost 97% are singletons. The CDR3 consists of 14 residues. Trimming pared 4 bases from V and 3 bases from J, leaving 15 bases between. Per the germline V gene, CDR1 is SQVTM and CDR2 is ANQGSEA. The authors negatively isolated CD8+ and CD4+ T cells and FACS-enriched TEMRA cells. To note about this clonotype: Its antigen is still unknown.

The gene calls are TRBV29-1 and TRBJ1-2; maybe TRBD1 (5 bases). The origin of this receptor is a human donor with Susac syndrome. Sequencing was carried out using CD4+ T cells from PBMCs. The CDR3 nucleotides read TGCAGCGTTGCCCTGATCAGGGCCGACTATGGCTACACCTTC. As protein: CSVALIRADYGYTF.